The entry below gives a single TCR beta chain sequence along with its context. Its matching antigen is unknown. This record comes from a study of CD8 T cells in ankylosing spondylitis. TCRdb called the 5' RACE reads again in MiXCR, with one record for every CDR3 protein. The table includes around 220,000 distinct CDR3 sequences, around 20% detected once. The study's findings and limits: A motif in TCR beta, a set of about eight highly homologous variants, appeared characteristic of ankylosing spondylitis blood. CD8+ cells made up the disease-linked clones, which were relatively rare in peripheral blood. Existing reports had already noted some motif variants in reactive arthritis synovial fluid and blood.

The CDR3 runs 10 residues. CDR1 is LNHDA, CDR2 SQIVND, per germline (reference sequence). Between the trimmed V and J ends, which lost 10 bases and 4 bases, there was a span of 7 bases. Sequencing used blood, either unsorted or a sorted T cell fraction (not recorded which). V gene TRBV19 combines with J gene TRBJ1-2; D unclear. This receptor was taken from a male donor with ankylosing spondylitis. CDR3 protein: CATYSYGYTF. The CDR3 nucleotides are TGTGCCACCTACAGCTATGGCTACACCTTC.